This entry concerns a single T cell receptor beta chain. The antigen remains undetermined. Around 91,000 TCR templates underwent assay in every sample. Sequencing used immunoSEQ multiplex PCR; TCRdb keeps in-frame clones, though not all of them. The data show 90,000 to 110,000 clones, with 85% to 95% seen just once and 0.32% held by the top ten. The sample is drawn from a study of siplizumab effects on memory and regulatory T cells. Study results and caveats: Naive or memory phenotype assignment was not possible for roughly 80-97% of proliferating CD4+ or CD8+ clones. Researchers could map only a minor fraction of alloreactive clones to unstimulated subsets.

This clonotype was sampled from a human donor in good health. The sequenced material came from CD4+ T cells sorted from blood.

In DNA form, the CDR3 reads TGTGCCAGCAGTTATGTTAGGCTTGGGGGCCCCTACGAGCAGTACTTC. Translation gives CASSYVRLGGPYEQYF. The gene calls are TRBV6-5 and TRBJ2-7; D is perhaps TRBD1 (6 bases). V was pared by 3 bases and J by 2 bases, with 17 bases between. The CDR3 is 16 residues long. Looked up from germline, CDR1 is MNHEY and CDR2 is SVGAGI.